This T cell receptor beta chain was found in a study of blood T cell repertoires in COVID-19. For the study at large: Sites across the United States, Italy and Spain contributed samples from acute and convalescent COVID-19. T cells, B-cell-depleted T cells, or PBMCs provided the cDNA or gDNA that served as material.

Participants were aged about 18 to 89 years from about two dozen US areas. In the study's own analysis: Nucleated cell counts were estimated from reference gene primer amplification. Clones were sequenced by immunoSEQ multiplex PCR, and TCRdb holds only the in-frame ones, with some missing. From that table come the V and J calls and clone size; the DNA was used to work out D and trimming. Of 300,000 to 400,000 clones in the sample, approximately 90% were seen once. There are 15 residues in the CDR3. Trimming took 4 bases from V and 3 from J, leaving 14 bases between them. Germline V CDR1 and CDR2: SGHRS, YFSETQ.

The source is a woman between 18 and 29 years old who had recovered from COVID-19. What was sequenced was PBMCs or T cells enriched from blood (not recorded which). The chain combines TRBV5-1 with TRBJ2-1, with TRBD2 as a possible D gene (6 bases). The CDR3 nucleotides read TGCGCCAGCAGCCAACCGGGACTCCTCTACAATGAGCAGTTCTTC. It codes for CASSQPGLLYNEQFF.